This T cell receptor beta chain is from a study of response to subunit inactivated influenza vaccine. Overall study results and limits: There was a suggestion from the authors that each seasonal influenza vaccination recruits few new T cells.

This clonotype was recorded at least ten times. What it recognizes is unknown. TCRdb re-called the RT-PCR reads with MiXCR, one entry per CDR3 protein. The sample carries hundreds of thousands of distinct CDR3 sequences, approximately 12% recorded once. Per the germline V gene, CDR1 is SGHDT and CDR2 is YYEEEE. V was clipped by 4 bases and J by 6 bases; unmatched bases: 8. CDR3 length: 16 residues. The sequence came from a man aged 50 to 59 who received an inactivated influenza vaccine. The sample consisted of PBMCs from blood, taken on the day of vaccination. The V gene is TRBV5-6, the J gene TRBJ2-1, with 12 bases aligning to TRBD2. Here the CDR3 DNA reads TGTGCCAGCAGCGCTCCGGGACTAGCGGGTACCAATGAGCAGTTCTTC. Translating it yields CASSAPGLAGTNEQFF.